This TCR beta chain comes out of a study of blood T cell repertoires in COVID-19. The germline V gene has CDR1 LNHDA and CDR2 SQIVND (reference sequence). The V and J ends lost 3 bases and 7 bases respectively, with 18 bases between them. This CDR3 is 16 amino acids long. Profiling relied on immunoSEQ multiplex PCR, and the TCRdb table lists in-frame clones only, not all of them. The table shows 25,000 to 35,000 clones, with roughly nine tenths occurring only once. Sequencing used peripheral blood. The J gene is TRBJ1-4, the V gene TRBV19, with TRBD1 as a possible D gene (5 bases). This TCR was sampled from a man aged 60 to 69 with active COVID-19. The CDR3 loop reads CASSILGEGGTEKLFF. The CDR3 DNA sequence: TGTGCCAGTAGTATTCTGGGGGAAGGAGGGACTGAAAAACTGTTTTTT.